One and the same sample provided the 19 T cell receptor beta chains below, sequenced in a study of tumor-infiltrating lymphocytes in primary liver carcinoma. The source material, 20-30 mg of unsorted bulk tissue, was used to co-extract RNA and DNA. A constant-region primer primed TCR beta cDNA synthesis from around 500 ng of total RNA. What produced the TCR beta libraries was three nested multiplex PCR rounds using slightly modified ARM-PCR. TRBV1-TRBV30 forward primers and a C-beta reverse primer were used in the first two PCR rounds, which each ran for about 10 cycles. TCRdb recomputed calls from the multiplex PCR reads with MiXCR, one row per CDR3 protein. This sample has 45,000 to 55,000 distinct CDR3 sequences, with about 73% found just once. Specimen: liver tumor tissue from sampling region 2. The subset was: tumor region T2, inferior pole. These receptors originate from a man aged 40-55 years with primary liver carcinoma and hepatitis B virus infection.

This clonotype was picked up a small number of times. In this CDR3 the conserved last residue, phenylalanine or tryptophan, is missing, so a read error is likely. This chain links TRBV25-1 with TRBJ2-3, with D possibly called TRBD1 or TRBD2 (5 bases each). Per the germline V gene, CDR1 is MGHDK and CDR2 is SYGVNS. The V and J ends lost 6 bases and 1 base respectively, with 14 bases between them. The CDR3 extends over 15 amino acids. CDR3 nucleotides: TGTGCCAGCAGCCCCGACCCGGGACGCACAGATACGCAGTATTTA. It translates to CASSPDPGRTDTQYL.

Ten or more counts support this clonotype. The J gene is TRBJ2-1, the V gene TRBV13; D is unresolved. V lost 5 bases and J lost 1, with 15 bases in between. The CDR3 length is 16 residues. Germline loops: CDR1 PRHDT, CDR2 FYEKMQ (reference sequence). This chain's CDR3 is CASSPLFSTSYNEQFF. As DNA, the CDR3 is TGTGCCAGCAGCCCTCTCTTCAGTACTTCCTACAATGAGCAGTTCTTC.

This clonotype has more than one count but fewer than ten. V usage is TRBV24-1 and J usage is TRBJ2-1; 11 bases align to TRBD2. The V segment lost 3 bases and the J segment 9 bases; nucleotides outside the gene matches: 12. Looked up from germline, CDR1 is KGHDR and CDR2 is SFDVKD. CDR3 size: 17 residues. The CDR3 DNA sequence: TGTGCCACCAGTGATCCCAGGACTAGCGGGTCCCGCGGTGAGCAGTTCTTC. Amino acid sequence: CATSDPRTSGSRGEQFF.

Regarding this clonotype: The junction shows a germline mismatch at one end, possibly a read error. The rearrangement links TRBV12-3 or TRBV12-4 to TRBJ2-1; D call uncertain. The CDR3 is 13 residues long. CDR3 DNA sequence: TGTGCCAGCAGTCCGCATGGGAACAATGAACAGTTCTTC. Translated: CASSPHGNNEQFF.

In the case of this clonotype: No conserved phenylalanine or tryptophan is present at the end of the CDR3, so a read error is the likely explanation. The gene calls are TRBV6-2 or TRBV6-3 and TRBJ1-5, with D tentatively TRBD1 (6 bases). In germline, CDR1 is MNHEY, CDR2 SVGEGT. The length of the CDR3 is 17 residues. The CDR3 bases are TGTGCCAACAGTTACTATGGGCAGGGGTTAGAGAATCAGCCCCAGCATTAT. Protein sequence: CANSYYGQGLENQPQHY.

For this clonotype: At one of its ends the junction is not consistent with the germline gene, which may arise from a read error. This sequence joins TRBV12-3 or TRBV12-4 and TRBJ2-7; D possibly corresponds to TRBD2 (6 bases). The CDR3 runs to 16 residues. The CDR3 DNA reads TGTGCCTGCAGTTTGTTAGCTGGAGGGCCTCCCTACGAGCAGTACTTC. Residues: CACSLLAGGPPYEQYF.

This clonotype was observed many times. The rearrangement joins TRBV4-1 to TRBJ2-5; D is possibly TRBD1 (6 bases). V was cut by 0 bases and J by 4 bases, with 9 bases left in between. Germline-derived CDR1 and CDR2 are MGHRA and YSYEKL. The CDR3 sequence is 14 residues long. CDR3 bases: TGCGCCAGCAGCCAAGAGCCAGGGGCAGAGACCCAGTACTTC. The encoded protein is CASSQEPGAETQYF.

This chain joins TRBV4-1 and TRBJ1-4; possible D gene TRBD1, 5 bases. Trimming pared 6 bases from V and 3 bases from J, leaving 23 bases between. Looked up from germline, CDR1 is MGHRA and CDR2 is YSYEKL. This CDR3 has 18 residues. CDR3 coding DNA: TGCGCCAGCAGGCAGGGTCGGGAAAGTCGCGGTTCTAATGAAAAACTGTTTTTT. It yields the protein CASRQGRESRGSNEKLFF.

CDR3 in amino acids: CASAGTGRNQPQHF. The DNA of the CDR3 is TGTGCCAGCGCCGGGACGGGGCGCAATCAGCCCCAGCATTTT. This chain uses TRBV2 with TRBJ1-5, with D perhaps TRBD1 (5 bases). The germline V gene has CDR1 SNHLY and CDR2 FYNNEI. This CDR3 contains 14 residues. Deletions cut 8 bases from V and 2 bases from J, with 13 bases between.

The rearrangement links TRBV11-2 to TRBJ2-7; D may be TRBD2 (5 bases). CDR3 size: 15 residues. The germline CDR1 and CDR2 sequences are SGHAT and FQNNGV. The V end was cut by 4 bases, the J end by 5 bases, with 18 bases between. The CDR3 DNA is TGTGCCAGCAGCTCGACCCGGAGGAGAAGACACGAGCAGTACTTC. Translated: CASSSTRRRRHEQYF.

Concerning this clonotype itself: The junction does not match germline at one end; this may be a read error. The chain recombines TRBV6-6 with TRBJ2-5, with 10 bases aligning to TRBD1. This CDR3 has 14 amino acids. Germline V CDR1 and CDR2: MNHNY, SVGAGI (reference sequence). CDR3 loop: CANSPGQGGETQSF. CDR3 nucleotide sequence: TGTGCCAACAGTCCCGGACAGGGGGGTGAGACCCAGTCCTTC.

As to this clonotype: A read error may produce the germline difference seen at one junction end. The genes are TRBV6-5 and TRBJ2-3; 14 nucleotides match TRBD2. The CDR3 runs to 15 residues. Germline V lookup: CDR1 MNHEY, CDR2 SVGAGI. The CDR3 here is CASSLGTSGRDMQYF. The CDR3 DNA sequence: TGTGCTAGCAGTTTAGGGACTAGCGGGAGAGATATGCAGTATTTT.

Comment on this clonotype: Likely a read error: the CDR3 ends without its conserved phenylalanine or tryptophan. The chain recombines TRBV11-2 with TRBJ2-3; 9 positions agree with TRBD2. The CDR3 consists of 16 residues. The germline V gene has CDR1 SGHAT and CDR2 FQNNGV. The CDR3 DNA reads as TGTGCCAGCAGCTCCCCGACTAGCGGCAGCACAGATATGCAGTATTCT. Amino acids: CASSSPTSGSTDMQYS.

The V and J genes are TRBV4-1 and TRBJ2-7, with 9 bases lining up with TRBD2. Germline CDR1 MGHRA, CDR2 YSYEKL. The CDR3 contains 17 residues. V lost 7 bases and J lost 4; bases outside the gene matches: 17. For the CDR3, the DNA is TGCGCCAGCAACCTCACTAGCGGGTACTTTTCCACTTACGAGCAGTACTTC. The encoded protein is CASNLTSGYFSTYEQYF.

The V call is TRBV11-1, the J call TRBJ2-7; D is unclear. This CDR3 contains 15 residues. Germline assignment: CDR1 SGHAT and CDR2 FQDESV (reference sequence). Between the trimmed V and J ends, which lost 1 base and 10 bases, there was a span of 20 bases. CDR3 sequence (DNA): TGTGCCAGCAGCTTAGAGGCGACCATGTCCTGCGATCAGTACTTC. This sequence encodes CASSLEATMSCDQYF.

This clonotype showed up just once. This CDR3 is missing its conserved last phenylalanine or tryptophan, likely due to a read error. The V call is TRBV6-1, the J call TRBJ2-7; D perhaps matches TRBD2 (5 bases). Germline values: CDR1 MNHNS, CDR2 SASEGT. The CDR3 consists of 13 residues. Deletions cut 6 bases from V and 3 bases from J, with 12 bases between. The CDR3 spells CASRLVEDYEQYS. In nucleotides, the CDR3 is TGTGCCAGCAGACTTGTGGAGGACTACGAGCAGTACTCC.

This clonotype was detected only a few times. V gene TRBV30 combines with J gene TRBJ1-5; 7 nucleotides match TRBD1. J gave up 3 bases and V 0 bases, and 5 bases lay outside the gene matches. Germline V lookup: CDR1 GTSNPN, CDR2 SVGIG (reference sequence). This CDR3 has 15 residues. The CDR3 coding sequence is TGTGCCTGGAGTGTATTGGGACAGCTCAATCAGCCCCAGCATTTT. Its protein is CAWSVLGQLNQPQHF.

A remark on this clonotype: A single base separates this from a much larger clone, so it may be a read error. J is TRBJ1-3 and V is TRBV28; D not resolved. Trimming cost V 6 bases and J 2 bases, with 11 bases left between them. The germline gives CDR1 MDHEN, CDR2 SYDVKM. There are 14 residues in the CDR3. The DNA for the CDR3 is TGTGCCAGCAGACCCGGTGGTCCTGGAAACACCATATATTTT. Residues: CASRPGGPGNTIYF.

In this sample, this clonotype turned up many times. This rearrangement joins TRBV30 to TRBJ2-5, with TRBD2 matching 7 bases. The germline V gene has CDR1 GTSNPN and CDR2 SVGIG (reference sequence). Unmatched junction bases numbered 10, after V lost 5 bases and J lost 7 bases. The CDR3 loop spans 13 amino acids. CDR3 nucleotides: TGTGCCTGGGCGACGGGGGGTGGTGGGACCCAGTACTTC. Translating it yields CAWATGGGGTQYF.